This TCR beta chain was found in a study of cytomegalovirus exposure and HLA in healthy donors. The PCR employed 60 Vbeta primers together with 13 Jbeta primers. The table came from immunoSEQ multiplex PCR; TCRdb's copy has only in-frame clones and leaves some out. The sample's table shows 150,000 or so clones. Findings of the study overall: Reported performance of the classifier showed diagnosis of cytomegalovirus status with high specificity and sensitivity.

Per the germline V gene, CDR1 is SGHVS and CDR2 is FNYEAQ. The CDR3 loop spans 16 amino acids. V lost 1 base, J lost 0 bases, and 13 bases lay in between. As regards this clone: What it binds is unknown.

The source of this sequence is a woman aged 40 to 50 in good health and CMV-seropositive. Sequenced sample: PBMCs. The rearrangement uses TRBV7-6 and TRBJ2-7; D is perhaps TRBD1 (5 bases). The DNA of the CDR3 is TGTGCCAGCAGCTTAGAAGCCAGGGCCATCTCCTACGAGCAGTACTTC. This translates into CASSLEARAISYEQYF.